This TCR beta chain was captured by sequencing in a study of blood T cell repertoires in COVID-19. At the level of the study: Sites in the United States, Italy and Spain provided acute and convalescent COVID-19 samples. From T cells, B-cell-depleted T cells, or PBMCs came the material, which was cDNA or gDNA.

The study drew participants aged about 18 to 95 years from fewer than 30 US areas. Participants were placed into cohorts based on the clinical history they reported. Clones were sequenced by immunoSEQ multiplex PCR, and TCRdb holds only the in-frame ones, with some missing. The sample includes around 300,000 clones, approximately 87% of them seen just once. The V and J ends lost 6 bases and 1 base respectively, with 10 bases between them. This CDR3 is built from 13 residues. Germline values: CDR1 SGHRS, CDR2 YFSETQ. The sequence was collected from a woman aged 25 to 39 who had recovered from COVID-19. The sequenced sample consisted of PBMCs or T cells enriched from blood (not recorded which). This rearrangement joins TRBV5-1 to TRBJ1-1; D gene ambiguous. This CDR3 reads CASNDSPNTEAFF. As DNA, the CDR3 is TGCGCCAGCAACGATAGCCCGAACACTGAAGCTTTCTTT.